This T cell receptor (beta chain) stems from a study of T-cell memory formation after mild COVID-19. The V gene lost 0 bases and the J gene lost 2 bases, with 18 bases spanning the gap. The CDR3 runs to 17 residues. CDR1 is DFQATT, CDR2 SNEGSKA, per germline (reference sequence). 5'RACE, which relied on constant-segment primers, yielded TCR alpha and TCR beta cDNA libraries carrying sample barcodes and UMIs. TCRdb processed the 5' RACE reads anew with MiXCR; each CDR3 protein has one entry. This table has 150,000 to 200,000 distinct CDR3 sequences, about 14% appearing once. Study-wide findings and caveats: Shrinking CD4+ clones were chiefly CM and EM; CD8+ ones were chiefly EMRA. Cross-reactive memory seemingly joined, as some responding clones were found in pre-infection memory.

Comments on this clonotype: The antigen is undetermined.

The receptor's source is an adult woman who had mild COVID-19 (a few samples of this study predate the infection). Cell type and time point are not known. The sample consisted of PBMCs or a T cell subset sorted from them (not recorded which). V gene TRBV20-1 combines with J gene TRBJ2-3; possibly TRBD1 or TRBD2 for D (6 bases each). This CDR3 reads CSARDGVRGATTDTQYF. DNA for the CDR3: TGCAGTGCTAGAGACGGAGTAAGGGGGGCCACCACAGATACGCAGTATTTT.